This TCR beta chain was retrieved from a study of cytomegalovirus exposure and HLA in healthy donors. Study observations and caveats: The listing of roughly 160 TCR beta chains classed them as cytomegalovirus-associated.

Healthy bone marrow donors made up the cohort. The study ran its PCR with 60 Vbeta and 13 Jbeta primers. Clones were sequenced by immunoSEQ multiplex PCR, and TCRdb holds only the in-frame ones, with some missing. The sample includes 110,000 to 150,000 clones, 80% of them seen just once. About this clone: The antigen is unknown.

Source material: PBMCs. This receptor was obtained from a man aged 40-50 years in good health and CMV-seronegative.

The CDR3 here is CASSRWTSGGEGGYEQYF. The CDR3 region has the DNA TGCGCCAGCAGCCGATGGACTAGCGGGGGGGAAGGAGGTTACGAGCAGTACTTC. The gene calls are TRBV5-1 and TRBJ2-7; TRBD2 aligns across 15 bases. The ends lost 4 bases at V and 4 bases at J; junction bases unmatched: 12. The CDR3 length is 18 residues. The V gene's germline CDR1 is SGHRS and CDR2 YFSETQ.